What follows are 9 T cell receptor beta chains derived from one specimen sequenced in a study of T cell changes during pregnancy in multiple sclerosis (dated by TCRdb to about 2019). Library preparation used the immunoSEQ multiplex PCR assay. This is the immuneACCESS table as TCRdb keeps it, with only in-frame sequences that have V and J called. A part of the clones is gone; compared with another copy, unresolved V genes explain less than half, and the rest is unexplained. This sample holds roughly 80,000 clones; approximately 90% were observed only once. About 2.8% of the sample is in the top ten clones. Material: peripheral blood, obtained before pregnancy. These receptors were collected from a female donor with multiple sclerosis, enrolled in a pregnancy study.

The V and J genes are TRBV27 and TRBJ2-7; no definite D call. The CDR3 covers 13 residues. Between the trimmed V and J ends, which lost 3 bases and 4 bases, there was a span of 10 bases. From germline, CDR1 is MNHEY and CDR2 SMNVEV (reference sequence). The CDR3 DNA is TGTGCCAGCAGTTTGTCGGAGAGATACGAGCAGTACTTC. Amino acid sequence: CASSLSERYEQYF.

The J gene is TRBJ2-5, the V gene TRBV12-5, with D perhaps TRBD1 (5 bases). With 4 bases removed from V and 1 base from J, the gap between germline ends came to 10 bases. Per the germline V gene, CDR1 is LGHNT and CDR2 is FRNRAP. This CDR3 spans 14 amino acids. CDR3 sequence: CASGYGQLQETQYF. The CDR3 nucleotides read TGTGCTAGTGGTTATGGACAACTCCAAGAGACCCAGTACTTC.

This clone was recorded once. The chain employs TRBV19 and TRBJ2-2, with 8 bases aligning to TRBD2. Losses at the gene ends were 3 bases for V and 1 base for J; bases not matched to a gene: 13. CDR3 length equals 19 residues. CDR1 and CDR2 (germline): LNHDA, SQIVND (reference sequence). For the CDR3, the DNA is TGTGCCAGTAGTATGTGGGTCGGTAGCGGGGCCCTGAACACCGGGGAGCTGTTTTTT. This translates into CASSMWVGSGALNTGELFF.

The chain recombines TRBV11-3 with TRBJ2-2; 8 bases are shared with TRBD2. The CDR3 runs 19 residues. Germline assignment: CDR1 SGHNT and CDR2 YENEEA. Trimming removed 1 base from V and 6 bases from J; junction bases left unmatched: 16. CDR3 residues: CASSLGRTSSYTGAGELFF. The CDR3 DNA sequence: TGTGCCAGCAGCTTAGGTCGGACTAGCTCATACACGGGGGCCGGGGAGCTGTTTTTT.

As DNA, the CDR3 is TGTGCCAGCAGTGAATCAGCGAACGGTGAACTGTTTTTT. This gives the protein CASSESANGELFF. The chain couples TRBV25-1 to TRBJ1-4, with D uncertain. This CDR3 contains 13 residues. Germline assignment: CDR1 MGHDK and CDR2 SYGVNS. V lost 1 base, J lost 12 bases, and 12 bases lay in between.

V gene TRBV10-3 combines with J gene TRBJ2-5; perhaps TRBD1 as D (6 bases). This CDR3 comprises 16 residues. Trimming removed 0 bases at V and 4 bases at J, with 15 bases between. In germline, CDR1 is ENHRY, CDR2 SYGVKD. Written as DNA, the CDR3 is TGTGCCATCAGTGAGTCGCGACAGGATAGTGCAGAGACCCAGTACTTC. Translating it yields CAISESRQDSAETQYF.

This CDR3 reads CASRSGLAGGLDEQFF. The CDR3 DNA sequence: TGTGCCAGCAGGTCAGGGCTAGCGGGAGGGTTAGATGAGCAGTTCTTC. This chain links TRBV27 with TRBJ2-1; 12 bases fit TRBD2. The germline gives CDR1 MNHEY, CDR2 SMNVEV (reference sequence). J lost 8 bases, V lost 6 bases, and 11 bases had no gene match. The CDR3 extends over 16 amino acids.

This clone has only a few counts. This chain uses TRBV4-2 with TRBJ1-1, with 9 bases lining up with TRBD1. Germline V lookup: CDR1 LGHNA, CDR2 YNFKEQ. The CDR3 is 15 residues long. V lost 4 bases and J lost 3; bases outside the gene matches: 6. This chain's CDR3 is CASSRTGGEDTEAFF. The DNA of the CDR3 is TGTGCCAGCAGCCGAACAGGGGGCGAGGACACTGAAGCTTTCTTT.

The chain uses TRBV27 and TRBJ2-7; TRBD2 matches at 11 bases. The CDR3 is made up of 14 amino acids. In germline, CDR1 is MNHEY, CDR2 SMNVEV (reference sequence). After removal of 5 bases from V and 3 bases from J, the junction contained 3 bases not matched to a gene. CDR3 in amino acids: CASSGTSGIYEQYF. The CDR3 DNA reads as TGTGCCAGCAGTGGGACTAGCGGTATCTACGAGCAGTACTTC.